This T cell receptor beta chain stems from a study of cytomegalovirus exposure and HLA in healthy donors. PCR involved 60 Vbeta and 13 Jbeta primers. Method: immunoSEQ multiplex PCR; TCRdb's copy keeps in-frame clones and lacks some. The sample includes around 65,000 clones, roughly two thirds of them seen just once. Findings and limits, study-wide: In an earlier analysis, most TCR beta V segments were productive about 87% or about 30% of the time. In a later analysis, a missense DCLRE1C variant was linked to TCR beta V- and J-gene trimming.

A remark on this clone: Antigen unknown.

J was trimmed by 8 bases and V by 7 bases; bases with no gene match: 3. Germline lookup yields CDR1 MNHEY and CDR2 SVGAGI. CDR3 size: 12 residues. The sequence was collected from a middle-aged man in good health and CMV-seropositive. The source material was PBMCs. This rearrangement joins TRBV6-5 to TRBJ1-2; 11 nucleotides match TRBD1. The CDR3 protein is CASIGTGGGYTF. Written as DNA, the CDR3 is TGTGCCAGCATCGGGACAGGGGGAGGCTACACCTTC.